The 12 T cell receptor beta chains reported below all come from one sample, sequenced in a study of T cell responses to AZD1222 COVID-19 vaccine. Only in-frame clones appear in the TCRdb table, and some are missing; sequencing was by immunoSEQ multiplex PCR. The sample carries 100,000 to 150,000 clones, 85% recorded once. Sequenced here: peripheral blood, sampled 28 days after the second AZD1222 dose. The receptors stem from an adult who received the AZD1222 COVID-19 vaccine.

This chain links TRBV4-2 with TRBJ2-5, with D perhaps TRBD2 (5 bases). The V gene's germline CDR1 is LGHNA and CDR2 YNFKEQ. The CDR3 has 14 residues. V lost 3 bases, J lost 5 bases, and 13 bases lay in between. The CDR3 sequence: CASSQGTQRETQYF. CDR3 DNA: TGTGCCAGCAGCCAGGGTACACAGCGGGAGACCCAGTACTTC.

Comment on this clone: Other DNA sequences in this specimen translate into the identical CDR3. The rearrangement links TRBV28 to TRBJ1-6; D not resolved. The CDR3 has 14 residues. The V end lost 5 bases, the J end lost 0 bases, and 5 bases lay between the germline ends. The V gene's germline CDR1 is MDHEN and CDR2 SYDVKM. The CDR3 sequence is CASSLSSYNSPLHF. In nucleotides, the CDR3 is TGTGCCAGCAGTCTAAGCTCCTATAATTCACCCCTCCACTTT.

The CDR3 spells CASSSMGVATRETQYF. The CDR3 DNA reads as TGTGCCAGCAGCTCGATGGGTGTTGCCACAAGGGAGACCCAGTACTTC. The chain employs TRBV7-3 and TRBJ2-5, with unresolved D. V lost 4 bases, J lost 5 bases, and 20 bases lay in between. Looked up from germline, CDR1 is SGHTA and CDR2 is FQGTGA. This CDR3 is built from 16 residues.

The CDR3 here is CASSPDRNYGYTF. The DNA for the CDR3 is TGCGCCAGCAGTCCGGACAGGAACTATGGCTACACCTTC. The V and J genes are TRBV5-1 and TRBJ1-2, with 7 bases fitting TRBD1. The CDR3 extends over 13 amino acids. The J segment lost 2 bases and the V segment lost 5 bases, leaving 3 bases of the junction unmatched. Germline V gene data show CDR1 as SGHRS and CDR2 as YFSETQ.

This clone came up many times. The chain uses TRBV3-1 (or the pseudogene TRBV3-2) and TRBJ1-5, with TRBD1 identical over 8 bases. V gave up 3 bases and J gave up 5 bases; unmatched junction bases: 6. Per the germline V gene, CDR1 is LGHDT and CDR2 is YNNKEL (reference sequence). The CDR3 runs 15 residues. The CDR3 reads CASSQDRVLDQPQHF. The CDR3 DNA is TGTGCCAGCAGCCAGGACAGGGTTCTGGATCAGCCCCAGCATTTT.

The J gene is TRBJ1-1, the V gene TRBV28, with unresolved D. V shed 8 bases and J shed 8 bases, with 15 bases lying between them. Per germline, CDR1 MDHEN and CDR2 SYDVKM. CDR3 size: 12 residues. CDR3 DNA: TGTGCCAGCCGAAACGACCGTCGAGAAGCTTTCTTT. This codes for CASRNDRREAFF. Supplemented by reference TRBV28 and TRBJ1-1, the full variable domain reads DVKVTQSSRYLVKRTGEKVFLECVQDMDHENMFWYRQDPGLGLRLIYFSYDVKMKEKGDIPEGYSVSREKKERFSLILESASTNQTSMYLCASRNDRREAFFGQGTRLTVV.

V gene TRBV2 combines with J gene TRBJ1-1; D gene uncertain. In germline, CDR1 is SNHLY, CDR2 FYNNEI. The CDR3 has 13 amino acids. V dropped 6 bases and J dropped 7 bases, with 15 bases sitting between them. Here the CDR3 reads CASRTLSWSEAFF. The CDR3 bases are TGTGCCAGCAGGACCCTGTCCTGGAGTGAAGCTTTCTTT.

The V gene is TRBV5-1, the J gene TRBJ1-1; TRBD1 matches 7 bases. The CDR3 is 15 amino acids. The trim removed 5 bases at V and 0 bases at J, leaving 7 bases unmatched. Per the germline V gene, CDR1 is SGHRS and CDR2 is YFSETQ. CDR3 amino acids: CASSRTGAMNTEAFF. In DNA, the CDR3 is TGCGCCAGCAGTAGAACAGGGGCCATGAACACTGAAGCTTTCTTT. Full variable domain (rest looked up from reference TRBV5-1 and TRBJ1-1): KAGVTQTPRYLIKTRGQQVTLSCSPISGHRSVSWYQQTPGQGLQFLFEYFSETQRNKGNFPGRFSGRQFSNSRSEMNVSTLELGDSALYLCASSRTGAMNTEAFFGQGTRLTVV.

The chain combines TRBV27 with TRBJ2-5; D gene ambiguous. V was cut by 5 bases and J by 1 base, with 8 bases left in between. Germline V CDR1 and CDR2: MNHEY, SMNVEV (reference sequence). This CDR3 is built from 13 residues. CDR3 residues: CASSQRFQETQYF. CDR3 DNA sequence: TGTGCCAGCAGTCAGCGTTTCCAAGAGACCCAGTACTTC.

The chain has TRBV7-8 and TRBJ2-1, with 7 bases lining up with TRBD2. With V trimmed by 1 base and J by 4 bases, 4 bases remained unmatched. CDR3 length: 15 amino acids. Germline-derived CDR1 and CDR2 are SGHVS and FQNEAQ. The CDR3: CASSLDRGGYNEQFF. In DNA form, the CDR3 reads TGTGCCAGCAGCTTAGACCGCGGGGGATACAATGAGCAGTTCTTC.

This clone occurred a few times. J is TRBJ1-6 and V is TRBV2, with unresolved D. Between the trimmed V and J ends, which lost 2 bases and 6 bases, there was a span of 5 bases. The length of the CDR3 is 13 residues. The germline V gene has CDR1 SNHLY and CDR2 FYNNEI. CDR3 sequence reads: CASSELANSPLHF. Written as DNA, the CDR3 is TGTGCCAGCAGTGAATTGGCTAATTCACCCCTCCACTTT.

The chain couples TRBV28 to TRBJ2-2; D ambiguous. The CDR3 runs 18 residues. V was pared by 2 bases and J by 4 bases, with 20 bases between. The germline V gene encodes CDR1 MDHEN and CDR2 SYDVKM. CDR3 loop: CASSLRPGRLSGTGELFF. In DNA form, the CDR3 reads TGTGCCAGCAGTTTACGACCGGGTAGGCTGTCCGGCACCGGGGAGCTGTTTTTT.